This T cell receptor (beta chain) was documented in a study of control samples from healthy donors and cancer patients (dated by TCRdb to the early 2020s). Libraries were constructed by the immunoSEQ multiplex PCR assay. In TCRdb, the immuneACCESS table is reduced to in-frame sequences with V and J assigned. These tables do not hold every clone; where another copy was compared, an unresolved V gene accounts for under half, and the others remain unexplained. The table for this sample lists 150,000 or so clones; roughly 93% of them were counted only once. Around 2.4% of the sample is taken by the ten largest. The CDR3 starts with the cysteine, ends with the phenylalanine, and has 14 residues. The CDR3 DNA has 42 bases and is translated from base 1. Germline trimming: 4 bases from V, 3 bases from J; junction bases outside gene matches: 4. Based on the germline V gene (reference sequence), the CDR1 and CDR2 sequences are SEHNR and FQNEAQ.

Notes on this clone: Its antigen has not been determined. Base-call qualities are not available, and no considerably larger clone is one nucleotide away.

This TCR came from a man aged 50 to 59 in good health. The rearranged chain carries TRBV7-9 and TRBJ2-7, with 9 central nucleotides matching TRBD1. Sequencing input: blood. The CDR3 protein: CASSYDRGFYEQYF. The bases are TGTGCCAGCAGCTACGACAGGGGGTTCTACGAGCAGTACTTC.